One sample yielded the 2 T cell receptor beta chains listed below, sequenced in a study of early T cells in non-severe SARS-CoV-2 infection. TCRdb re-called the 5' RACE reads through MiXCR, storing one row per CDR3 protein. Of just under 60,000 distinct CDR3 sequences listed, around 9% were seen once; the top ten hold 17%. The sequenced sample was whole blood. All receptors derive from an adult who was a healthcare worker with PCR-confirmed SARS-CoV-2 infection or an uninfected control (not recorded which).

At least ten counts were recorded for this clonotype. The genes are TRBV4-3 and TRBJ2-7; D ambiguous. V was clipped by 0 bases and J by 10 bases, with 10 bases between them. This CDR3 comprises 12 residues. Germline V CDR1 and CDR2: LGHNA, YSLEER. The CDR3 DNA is TGCGCCAGCAGCCAAGACGATGGAGAACAGTACTTC. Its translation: CASSQDDGEQYF.

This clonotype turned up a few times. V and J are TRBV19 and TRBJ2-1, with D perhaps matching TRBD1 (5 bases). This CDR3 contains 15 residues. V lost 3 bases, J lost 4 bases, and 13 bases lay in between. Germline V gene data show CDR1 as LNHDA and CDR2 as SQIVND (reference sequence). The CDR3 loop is CASSIGHRKYNEQFF. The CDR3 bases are TGTGCCAGTAGTATTGGACACCGAAAATACAATGAGCAGTTCTTC.